This paragraph covers one TCR beta chain sequence. The antigen is undetermined. TCR beta CDR3 region amplification was performed from RNA transcripts. HTBI primers drove first-round RT-PCR of the TCR CDR3. MiXCR, run by TCRdb on the multiplex PCR reads, gives a single entry per CDR3 protein. The table lists under 400,000 distinct CDR3 sequences, 20% to 30% of them singletons. These data are taken from a study of T cells in Graves' hyperthyroidism and ophthalmopathy. In the study overall: Peripheral blood draws took place at initial diagnosis, ahead of any treatment.

The V gene's germline CDR1 is MDHEN and CDR2 SYDVKM. The CDR3 totals 16 residues. Trimming stripped 5 bases from V and 3 bases from J, with 20 bases between. The study's findings and limits: Ophthalmopathy could be told apart from stable hyperthyroidism with a 13 V-J model. Blood also contained most expanded thyroid clonotypes above 0.001.

This TCR derives from a man in his forties or fifties with Graves' hyperthyroidism. The V call is TRBV28, the J call TRBJ2-7; perhaps TRBD1 as D (6 bases). Sequences were obtained from blood. CDR3 sequence (DNA): TGTGCCAGCAGTGCCTCCTCCGGGACACACTTCTACGAGCAGTACTTC. It encodes CASSASSGTHFYEQYF.